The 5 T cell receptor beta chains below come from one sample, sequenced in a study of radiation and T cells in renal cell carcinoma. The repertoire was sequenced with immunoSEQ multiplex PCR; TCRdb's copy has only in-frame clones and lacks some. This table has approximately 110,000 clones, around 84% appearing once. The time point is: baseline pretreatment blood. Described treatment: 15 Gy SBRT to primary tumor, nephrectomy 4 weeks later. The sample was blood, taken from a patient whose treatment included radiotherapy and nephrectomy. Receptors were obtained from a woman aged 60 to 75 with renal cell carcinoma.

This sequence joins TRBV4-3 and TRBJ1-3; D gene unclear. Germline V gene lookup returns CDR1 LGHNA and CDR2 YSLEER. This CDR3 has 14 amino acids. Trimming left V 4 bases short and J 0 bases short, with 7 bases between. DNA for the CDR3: TGCGCCAGCAGCCGGGATAACTCTGGAAACACCATATATTTT. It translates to CASSRDNSGNTIYF.

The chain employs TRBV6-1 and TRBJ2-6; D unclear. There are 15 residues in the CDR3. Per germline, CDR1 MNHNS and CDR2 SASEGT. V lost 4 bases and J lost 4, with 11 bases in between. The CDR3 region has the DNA TGTGCCAGCAGTGTGGAACCCGCGGGGGCCAACGTCCTGACTTTC. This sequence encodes CASSVEPAGANVLTF.

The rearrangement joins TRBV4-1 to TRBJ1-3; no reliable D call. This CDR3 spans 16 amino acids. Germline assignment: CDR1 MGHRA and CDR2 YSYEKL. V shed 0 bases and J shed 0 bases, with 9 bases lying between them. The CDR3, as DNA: TGCGCCAGCAGCCAAGATCTCGGCAGCTCTGGAAACACCATATATTTT. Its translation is CASSQDLGSSGNTIYF.

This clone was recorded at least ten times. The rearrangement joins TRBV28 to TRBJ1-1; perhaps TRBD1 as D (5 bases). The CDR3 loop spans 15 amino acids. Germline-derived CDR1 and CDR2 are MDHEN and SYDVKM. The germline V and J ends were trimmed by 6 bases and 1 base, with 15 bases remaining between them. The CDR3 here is CASRTPGHRNTEAFF. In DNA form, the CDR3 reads TGTGCCAGCAGGACCCCCGGACACCGGAACACTGAAGCTTTCTTT.

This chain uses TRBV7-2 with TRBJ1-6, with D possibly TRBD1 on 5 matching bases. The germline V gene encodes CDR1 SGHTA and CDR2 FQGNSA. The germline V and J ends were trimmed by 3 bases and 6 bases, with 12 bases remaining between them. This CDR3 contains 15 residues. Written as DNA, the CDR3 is TGTGCCAGCAGCTTGGCTGGGGCCGGTAATTCACCCCTCCACTTT. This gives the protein CASSLAGAGNSPLHF.